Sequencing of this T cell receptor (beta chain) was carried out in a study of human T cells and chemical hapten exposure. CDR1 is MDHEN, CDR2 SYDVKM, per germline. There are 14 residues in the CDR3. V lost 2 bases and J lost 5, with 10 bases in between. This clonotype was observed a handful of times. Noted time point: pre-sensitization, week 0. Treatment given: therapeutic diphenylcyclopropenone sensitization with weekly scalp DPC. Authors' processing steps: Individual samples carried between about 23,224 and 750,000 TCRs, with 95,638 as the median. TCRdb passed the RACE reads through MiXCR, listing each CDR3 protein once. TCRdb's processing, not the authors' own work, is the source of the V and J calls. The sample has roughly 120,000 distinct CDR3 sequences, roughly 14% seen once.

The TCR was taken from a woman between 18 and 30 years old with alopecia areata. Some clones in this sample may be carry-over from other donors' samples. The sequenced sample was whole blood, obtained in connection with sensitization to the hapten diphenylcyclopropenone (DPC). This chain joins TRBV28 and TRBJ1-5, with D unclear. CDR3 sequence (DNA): TGTGCCAGCAGTTTAGGTAGGAAGGATCAGCCCCAGCATTTT. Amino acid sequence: CASSLGRKDQPQHF.